Detailed here is one T cell receptor beta chain. No cognate antigen has been identified for it. No much larger clonotype is one base removed from it; base qualities were not supplied. Library method: 5' RACE. The data were produced on an Illumina HiSeq 2500. A second PCR of about 6 to 11 cycles was performed with a sample-barcoded 5' primer and a J-beta primer mix. Each TCR beta cDNA molecule received a unique molecular identifier from a template-switch 5' adaptor carrying 12 random nucleotides. Each sample yielded at least 3 million CDR3-containing paired-end reads. All of the RNA was converted into first-strand cDNA using the Mint cDNA synthesis kit, with a TRBC-specific oligonucleotide serving as the primer. After uracil-DNA glycosylase treatment, a first 18-cycle PCR used universal primers M1SS and BC2_uni_R on all cDNA. As for the original processing: Normalization of each sample was performed by random selection of 1 million high-quality reads, each carrying a distinct molecular identifier. Instead of being binned into consensus sequences, reads with shared molecular identifiers were discarded. MiTCR, set to a Q25 quality threshold and the strictest error-elimination algorithm, was used for CDR3 identification, clonotype clustering and error correction. Lower-bound total TCR beta diversity was estimated with a nonparametric unseen species model using Euler transformation. TCRdb reanalyzed the raw reads on its own, using fastp at Q25 for trimming and MiXCR for clone calling, and kept in-frame beta chains. Every entry covers one CDR3 protein and lists the most common genes and DNA from its rows. The V and J calls reflect TCRdb's pipeline rather than the authors' work. The sample profile shows 1,100,000 or so distinct CDR3 sequences; 35% to 55% of them were found once. The top ten clonotypes cover 15% to 20% of the sample.

These data are taken from a study of blood T cells in healthy people across ages (dated by TCRdb to about 2015). For the study in its entirety: In model experiments, roughly one uniquely barcoded TCR beta cDNA molecule per two T cells was captured by template switching. Four age groups were formed from the donors: young (average approximately 15 years), middle-aged (around 41), aged (about 62) and long-lived (roughly 88). The study analyzed two additional independent replicas of 1 million unique cDNA reads from the same blood draw for two donors, one aged 18 to 29 and one aged 80 or older. To avoid experimental bias, donors of different ages were spread randomly across the sequencing lanes. To track age-related changes in TCR beta repertoire diversity, the study relied on deep sequencing normalized with unique cDNA molecular identifiers.

Here is what the overall study found, with its caveats: Compared with the aged group, the long-lived group had more naive CD4+ T cells, fewer expanded clones and increased TCR diversity, a pattern suggesting age selection. Bulk unsorted PBMC profiling prevented conclusive comparison of naive and antigen-experienced compartments. A strong correlation was found between observed TCR beta diversity and the percentage of naive T cells measured by flow cytometry. As age increased, observed TCR beta diversity per million T cells dropped in a roughly linear way, and a significant reduction was already evident by age roughly 36. Because the CMV infection status of the donors was unknown, age-related changes in expanded clonotypes may potentially have been confounded. Total diversity estimates from one million sequenced T cells were considered lower bounds and underestimates.

The cysteine opens and the phenylalanine closes a CDR3 of 14 amino acids. The kept DNA is CDR3 alone, 42 bases in frame from the first base. Relative to germline, V is 1 base shorter and J is 5 bases shorter, with 14 bases between their ends. Taken from the germline V gene (reference sequence), the CDR1 and CDR2 loops are DFQATT and SNEGSKA. The donors were roughly 39 Caucasian individuals from Russia, aged roughly 6 to 95 years, who were systemically healthy. Ten milliliters of peripheral blood were collected from each donor into EDTA-treated Vacutainer tubes. Ficoll-Paque density-gradient centrifugation was used to isolate PBMCs, with at least 6.5 million per sample. Trizol reagent was used to extract total RNA from PBMCs, with at least 6 micrograms per sample. The percentages of naive CD45RAhigh/CD27high T cells were determined by flow cytometry on a PBMC aliquot from every donor.

The sequenced sample was blood. The receptor chain draws on TRBV20-1 and TRBJ2-5; TRBD2 is perhaps the D gene, given 5 matching bases. The sequence came from a woman in her sixties in good health. The DNA sequence is as follows: TGCAGTGCTAGAGGGGGAGAGGCTTCGGAGACCCAGTACTTC. Its translation is CSARGGEASETQYF.